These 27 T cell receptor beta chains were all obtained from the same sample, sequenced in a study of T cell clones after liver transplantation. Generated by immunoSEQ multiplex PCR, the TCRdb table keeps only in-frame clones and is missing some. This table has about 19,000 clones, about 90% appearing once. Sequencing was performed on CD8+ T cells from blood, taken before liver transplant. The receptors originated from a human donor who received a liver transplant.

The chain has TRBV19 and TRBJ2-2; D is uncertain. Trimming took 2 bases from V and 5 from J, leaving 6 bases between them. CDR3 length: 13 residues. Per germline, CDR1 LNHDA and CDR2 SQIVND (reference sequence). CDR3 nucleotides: TGTGCCAGTAGTATATTAGTAACCGGGGAGCTGTTTTTT. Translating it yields CASSILVTGELFF.

In DNA, the CDR3 is TGTGCCAGCAGCTCCTCGGGGGGCAATGAGCAGTTCTTC. It translates to CASSSSGGNEQFF. The chain recombines TRBV5-5 with TRBJ2-1, with 7 bases fitting TRBD2. CDR3 length: 13 residues. After removal of 3 bases from V and 6 bases from J, the junction contained 3 bases not matched to a gene. The germline V gene encodes CDR1 SGHKS and CDR2 YYEKEE (reference sequence).

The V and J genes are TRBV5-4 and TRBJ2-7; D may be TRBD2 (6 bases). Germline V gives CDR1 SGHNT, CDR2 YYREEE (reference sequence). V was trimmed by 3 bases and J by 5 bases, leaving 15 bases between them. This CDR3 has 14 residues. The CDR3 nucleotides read TGTGCCAGCAGCTGGGACTCGGGACGGAACGAGCAGTACTTC. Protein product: CASSWDSGRNEQYF.

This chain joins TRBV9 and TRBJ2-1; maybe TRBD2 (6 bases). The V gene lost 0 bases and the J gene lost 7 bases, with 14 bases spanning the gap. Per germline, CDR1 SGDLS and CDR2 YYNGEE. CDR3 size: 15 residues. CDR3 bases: TGTGCCAGCAGCGTAGGAGGAATAGCGGAAAATGAGCAGTTCTTC. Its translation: CASSVGGIAENEQFF. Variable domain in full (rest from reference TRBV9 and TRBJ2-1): DSGVTQTPKHLITATGQRVTLRCSPRSGDLSVYWYQQSLDQGLQFLIQYYNGEERAKGNILERFSAQQFPDLHSELNLSSLELGDSALYFCASSVGGIAENEQFFGPGTRLTVL.

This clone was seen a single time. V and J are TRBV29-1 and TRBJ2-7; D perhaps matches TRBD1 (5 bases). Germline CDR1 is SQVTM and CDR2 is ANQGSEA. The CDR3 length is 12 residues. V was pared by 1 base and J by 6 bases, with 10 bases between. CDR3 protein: CSVEGQGLEQYF. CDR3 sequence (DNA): TGCAGCGTTGAAGGGCAGGGCCTCGAGCAGTACTTC.

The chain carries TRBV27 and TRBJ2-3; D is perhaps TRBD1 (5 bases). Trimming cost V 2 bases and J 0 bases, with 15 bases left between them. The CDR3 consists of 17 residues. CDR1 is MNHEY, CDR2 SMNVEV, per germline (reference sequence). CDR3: CASSLLSVGPSTDTQYF. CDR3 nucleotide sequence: TGTGCCAGCAGTTTACTTTCGGTGGGGCCTAGCACAGATACGCAGTATTTT.

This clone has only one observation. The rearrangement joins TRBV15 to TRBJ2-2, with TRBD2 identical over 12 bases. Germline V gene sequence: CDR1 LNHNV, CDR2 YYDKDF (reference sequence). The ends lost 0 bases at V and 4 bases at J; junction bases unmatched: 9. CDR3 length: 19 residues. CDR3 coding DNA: TGTGCCACCAGCAGAGACGGAGGGTGGACTAGCGGGATCACCGGGGAGCTGTTTTTT. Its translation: CATSRDGGWTSGITGELFF.

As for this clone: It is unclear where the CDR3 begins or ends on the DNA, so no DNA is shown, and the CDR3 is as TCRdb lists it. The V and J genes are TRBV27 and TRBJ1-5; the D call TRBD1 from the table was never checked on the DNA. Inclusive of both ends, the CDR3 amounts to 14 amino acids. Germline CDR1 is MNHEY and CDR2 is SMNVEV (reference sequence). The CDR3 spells CASSTSGHNQPQHF.

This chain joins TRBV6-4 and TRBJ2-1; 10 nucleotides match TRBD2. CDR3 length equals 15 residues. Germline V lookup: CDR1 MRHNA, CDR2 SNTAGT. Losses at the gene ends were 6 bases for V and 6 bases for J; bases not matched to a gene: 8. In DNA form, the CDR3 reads TGTGCCAGCAGCCCTAGCGGGAGAGAGGGCAATGAGCAGTTCTTC. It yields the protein CASSPSGREGNEQFF.

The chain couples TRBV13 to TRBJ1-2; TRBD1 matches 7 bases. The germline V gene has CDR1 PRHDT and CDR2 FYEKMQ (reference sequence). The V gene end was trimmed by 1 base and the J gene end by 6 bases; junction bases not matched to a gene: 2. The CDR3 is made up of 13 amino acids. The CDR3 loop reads CASSLVQGDGYTF. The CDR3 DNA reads TGTGCCAGCAGCTTAGTTCAGGGGGATGGCTACACCTTC.

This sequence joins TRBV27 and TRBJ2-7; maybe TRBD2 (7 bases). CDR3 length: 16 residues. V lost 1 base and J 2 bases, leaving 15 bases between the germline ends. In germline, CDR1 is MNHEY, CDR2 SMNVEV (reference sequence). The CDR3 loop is CASSLLGGQGPYEQYF. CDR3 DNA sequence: TGTGCCAGCAGTTTATTGGGGGGGCAGGGCCCCTACGAGCAGTACTTC.

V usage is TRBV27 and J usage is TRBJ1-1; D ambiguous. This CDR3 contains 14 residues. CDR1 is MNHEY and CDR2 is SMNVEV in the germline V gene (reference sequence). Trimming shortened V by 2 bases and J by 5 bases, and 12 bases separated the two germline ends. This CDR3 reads CASSLDTGGTEAFF. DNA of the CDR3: TGTGCCAGCAGTTTAGACACTGGAGGGACTGAAGCTTTCTTT.

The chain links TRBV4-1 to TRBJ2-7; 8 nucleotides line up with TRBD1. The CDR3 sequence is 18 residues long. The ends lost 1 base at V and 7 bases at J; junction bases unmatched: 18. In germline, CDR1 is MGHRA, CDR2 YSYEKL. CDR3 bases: TGCGCCAGCAGCCAAGCCCTTTTAGACAGGGGATTTTCGGGGGAGCAGTACTTC. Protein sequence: CASSQALLDRGFSGEQYF.

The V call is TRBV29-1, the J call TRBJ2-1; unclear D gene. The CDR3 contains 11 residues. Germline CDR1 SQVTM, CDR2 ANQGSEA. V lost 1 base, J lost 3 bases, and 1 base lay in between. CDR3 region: CSVEGYNEQFF. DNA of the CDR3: TGCAGCGTTGAAGGCTACAATGAGCAGTTCTTC.

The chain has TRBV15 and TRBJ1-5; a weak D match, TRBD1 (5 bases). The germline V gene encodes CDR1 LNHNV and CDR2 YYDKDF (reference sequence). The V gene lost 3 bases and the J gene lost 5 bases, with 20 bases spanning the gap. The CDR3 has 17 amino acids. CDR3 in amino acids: CATSSEMFGTEDQPQHF. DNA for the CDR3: TGTGCCACCAGCAGTGAAATGTTCGGGACGGAGGATCAGCCCCAGCATTTT.

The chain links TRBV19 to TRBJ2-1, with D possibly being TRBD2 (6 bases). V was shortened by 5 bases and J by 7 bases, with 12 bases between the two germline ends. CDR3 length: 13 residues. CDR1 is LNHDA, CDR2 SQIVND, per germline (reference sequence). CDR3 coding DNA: TGTGCCAGTAGTGGGGGGATACGGAATGAGCAGTTCTTC. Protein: CASSGGIRNEQFF.

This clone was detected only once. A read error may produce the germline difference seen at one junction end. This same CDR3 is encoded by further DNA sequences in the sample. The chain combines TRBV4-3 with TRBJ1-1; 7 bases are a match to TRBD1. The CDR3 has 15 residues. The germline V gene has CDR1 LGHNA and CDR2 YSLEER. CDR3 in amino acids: CASSHDRAPNTEAFF. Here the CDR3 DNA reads TGCGCCAGTAGCCATGACAGGGCGCCAAACACTGAAGCTTTCTTT.

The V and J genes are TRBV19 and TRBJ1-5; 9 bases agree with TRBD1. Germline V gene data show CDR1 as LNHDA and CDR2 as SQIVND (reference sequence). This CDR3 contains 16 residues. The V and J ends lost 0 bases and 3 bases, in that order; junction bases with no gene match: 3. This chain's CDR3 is CASSIDGQGPNQPQHF. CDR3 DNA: TGTGCCAGTAGTATAGATGGACAGGGGCCCAATCAGCCCCAGCATTTT.

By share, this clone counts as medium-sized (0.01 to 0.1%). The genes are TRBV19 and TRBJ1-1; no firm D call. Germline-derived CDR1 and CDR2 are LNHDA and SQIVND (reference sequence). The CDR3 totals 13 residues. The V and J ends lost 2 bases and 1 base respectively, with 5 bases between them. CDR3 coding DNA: TGTGCCAGTAGTATAACGGCGAACACTGAAGCTTTCTTT. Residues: CASSITANTEAFF.

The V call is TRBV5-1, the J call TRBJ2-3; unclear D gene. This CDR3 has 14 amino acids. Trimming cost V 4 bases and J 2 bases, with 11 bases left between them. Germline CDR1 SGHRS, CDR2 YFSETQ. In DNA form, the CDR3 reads TGCGCCAGCAGCGCTAATCGGGCCACAGATACGCAGTATTTT. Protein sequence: CASSANRATDTQYF.

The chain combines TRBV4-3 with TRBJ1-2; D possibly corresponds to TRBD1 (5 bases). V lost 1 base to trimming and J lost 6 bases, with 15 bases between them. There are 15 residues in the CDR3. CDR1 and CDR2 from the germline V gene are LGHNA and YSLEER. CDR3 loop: CASSQGSGGIDGYTF. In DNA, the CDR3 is TGCGCCAGCAGCCAAGGGTCGGGGGGAATAGATGGCTACACCTTC.

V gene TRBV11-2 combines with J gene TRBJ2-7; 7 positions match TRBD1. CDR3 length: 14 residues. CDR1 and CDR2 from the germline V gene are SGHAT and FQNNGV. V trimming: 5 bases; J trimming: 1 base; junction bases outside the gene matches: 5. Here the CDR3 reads CASSHSTGSYEQYF. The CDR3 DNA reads TGTGCCAGCAGCCATTCGACAGGGTCCTACGAGCAGTACTTC.

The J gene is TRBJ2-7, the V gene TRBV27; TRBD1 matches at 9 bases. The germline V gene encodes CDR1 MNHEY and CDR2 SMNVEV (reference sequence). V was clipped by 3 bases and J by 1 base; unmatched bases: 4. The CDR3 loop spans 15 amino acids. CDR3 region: CASSFGTGPSYEQYF. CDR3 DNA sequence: TGTGCCAGCAGTTTCGGGACAGGGCCTTCCTACGAGCAGTACTTC.

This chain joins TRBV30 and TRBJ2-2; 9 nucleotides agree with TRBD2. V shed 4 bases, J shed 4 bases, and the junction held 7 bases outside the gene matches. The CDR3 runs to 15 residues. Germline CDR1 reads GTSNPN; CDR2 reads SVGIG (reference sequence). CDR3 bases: TGTGCCTGGACTCGCGGGACTAGCTCCACCGGGGAGCTGTTTTTT. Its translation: CAWTRGTSSTGELFF.

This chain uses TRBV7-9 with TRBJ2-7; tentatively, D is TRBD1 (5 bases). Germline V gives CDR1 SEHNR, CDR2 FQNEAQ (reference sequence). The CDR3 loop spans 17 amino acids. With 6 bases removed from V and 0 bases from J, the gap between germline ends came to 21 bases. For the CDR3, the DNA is TGTGCCAGCAGTCCCTCGGTGTCAGGGCTCTACTCCTACGAGCAGTACTTC. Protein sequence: CASSPSVSGLYSYEQYF.

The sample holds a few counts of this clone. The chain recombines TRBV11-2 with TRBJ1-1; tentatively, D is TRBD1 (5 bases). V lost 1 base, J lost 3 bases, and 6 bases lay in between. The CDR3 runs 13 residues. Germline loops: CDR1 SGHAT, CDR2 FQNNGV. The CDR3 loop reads CASSLARDTEAFF. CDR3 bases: TGTGCCAGCAGCTTAGCCAGGGACACTGAAGCTTTCTTT.

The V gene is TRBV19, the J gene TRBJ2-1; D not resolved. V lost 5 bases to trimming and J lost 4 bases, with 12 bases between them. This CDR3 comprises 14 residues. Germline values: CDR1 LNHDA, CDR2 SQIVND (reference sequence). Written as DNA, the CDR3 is TGTGCCAGTAGTCCCTCCCCCCAATACAATGAGCAGTTCTTC. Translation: CASSPSPQYNEQFF.